Presented here are 20 T cell receptor beta chains from one specimen sequenced in a study of blood T cell repertoires in COVID-19. The data were produced by immunoSEQ multiplex PCR, yet TCRdb's version contains in-frame clones alone and is incomplete. This sample carries fewer than 350,000 clones, around 85% of them seen once, and the ten largest clones take 2.5% to 3%. Sequencing input: PBMCs or T cells enriched from blood (not recorded which). The receptors originated from a woman aged 45-60 years who had recovered from COVID-19.

This chain links TRBV4-1 with TRBJ1-5, with 7 nucleotides matching TRBD1. Losses at the gene ends were 0 bases for V and 6 bases for J; bases not matched to a gene: 8. Germline V CDR1 and CDR2: MGHRA, YSYEKL. This CDR3 has 16 amino acids. CDR3 sequence reads: CASSQDEGARGQPQHF. The CDR3 nucleotides read TGCGCCAGCAGCCAAGATGAGGGGGCGCGAGGTCAGCCCCAGCATTTT.

This chain uses TRBV19 with TRBJ2-1; tentatively, D is TRBD1 (5 bases). This CDR3 contains 14 residues. The germline gives CDR1 LNHDA, CDR2 SQIVND (reference sequence). V was cut by 0 bases and J by 9 bases, with 12 bases left in between. The CDR3 DNA follows: TGTGCCAGTAGTATAGAGACAGCGTCCTTTGAGCAGTTCTTC. This codes for CASSIETASFEQFF.

This sequence joins TRBV6-5 and TRBJ1-4, with D unclear. This CDR3 is 14 amino acids long. In germline, CDR1 is MNHEY, CDR2 SVGAGI. The V gene lost 4 bases and the J gene lost 4 bases, with 10 bases spanning the gap. This CDR3 reads CASSSNSLNEKLFF. As DNA, the CDR3 is TGTGCCAGCAGTTCCAACAGTCTTAATGAAAAACTGTTTTTT.

V gene TRBV29-1 combines with J gene TRBJ1-1, with D possibly matching TRBD1 (5 bases). The CDR3 sequence is 13 residues long. The germline V and J ends were trimmed by 7 bases and 4 bases, with 16 bases remaining between them. Germline V CDR1 and CDR2: SQVTM, ANQGSEA. The CDR3 DNA reads TGCAGCGCCGCCGGGGGGGGACGCACTGAAGCTTTCTTT. This translates into CSAAGGGRTEAFF. Based on the CDR3 plus reference TRBV29-1 and TRBJ1-1, the full variable domain is SAVISQKPSRDICQRGTSLTIQCQVDSQVTMMFWYRQQPGQSLTLIATANQGSEATYESGFVIDKFPISRPNLTFSTLTVSNMSPEDSSIYLCSAAGGGRTEAFFGQGTRLTVV.

The chain couples TRBV14 to TRBJ2-1; 8 bases are shared with TRBD2. The CDR3 totals 17 residues. Unmatched junction bases numbered 10, after V lost 0 bases and J lost 6 bases. Germline V gene data show CDR1 as SGHDN and CDR2 as FVKESK. The CDR3 DNA reads TGTGCCAGCAGCCAAGATCCGCCAGCGGGAGAAGTCAATGAGCAGTTCTTC. It codes for CASSQDPPAGEVNEQFF.

V usage is TRBV5-1 and J usage is TRBJ1-5; no reliable D call. Germline CDR1 SGHRS, CDR2 YFSETQ. The CDR3 has 12 amino acids. V was clipped by 3 bases and J by 9 bases, with 10 bases between them. The CDR3, as DNA: TGCGCCAGCAGCTCGCCCCCCGGGCCCCAGCATTTT. Protein sequence: CASSSPPGPQHF.

The gene calls are TRBV7-8 and TRBJ2-1; 8 bases are shared with TRBD2. Losses at the gene ends were 2 bases for V and 6 bases for J; bases not matched to a gene: 9. CDR1 and CDR2 (germline): SGHVS, FQNEAQ. The CDR3 loop spans 16 amino acids. CDR3 nucleotide sequence: TGTGCCAGCAGCTTATTCGGGACTAGAATTAGCAATGAGCAGTTCTTC. Its translation: CASSLFGTRISNEQFF.

The V gene is TRBV6-5, the J gene TRBJ2-2; perhaps TRBD1 as D (5 bases). Germline-derived CDR1 and CDR2 are MNHEY and SVGAGI. The V gene lost 0 bases and the J gene lost 6 bases, with 8 bases spanning the gap. The CDR3 covers 14 residues. As DNA, the CDR3 is TGTGCCAGCAGTTACTCCAGGGATCCCGGGGAGCTGTTTTTT. Protein sequence: CASSYSRDPGELFF.

There are a few counts of this clone. Other DNA sequences within the sample encode an identical CDR3. The chain is built from TRBV19 and TRBJ1-1; 7 bases match TRBD1. The germline CDR1 and CDR2 sequences are LNHDA and SQIVND (reference sequence). The ends lost 4 bases at V and 3 bases at J; junction bases unmatched: 2. The CDR3 contains 13 residues. The CDR3 sequence is CASSTQGYTEAFF. In DNA, the CDR3 is TGTGCCAGTAGTACACAGGGGTACACTGAAGCTTTCTTT.

The chain recombines TRBV12-5 with TRBJ1-2, with 7 bases fitting TRBD1. The CDR3 spans 14 residues. V was clipped by 6 bases and J by 4 bases; unmatched bases: 8. The germline V gene has CDR1 LGHNT and CDR2 FRNRAP. The CDR3 spells CASGNQGGTYGYTF. Here the CDR3 DNA reads TGTGCTAGTGGGAACCAGGGGGGAACCTATGGCTACACCTTC. The full variable domain, with the rest looked up from reference TRBV12-5 and TRBJ1-2, is DARVTQTPRHKVTEMGQEVTMRCQPILGHNTVFWYRQTMMQGLELLAYFRNRAPLDDSGMPKDRFSAEMPDATLATLKIQPSEPRDSAVYFCASGNQGGTYGYTFGSGTRLTVV.

The chain joins TRBV28 to TRBJ2-7; D is undetermined. Germline V lookup: CDR1 MDHEN, CDR2 SYDVKM. The V end lost 7 bases, the J end lost 3 bases, and 10 bases lay between the germline ends. The CDR3 loop spans 12 amino acids. The CDR3 sequence: CASNSNRYEQYF. CDR3 bases: TGTGCCAGCAATAGCAATCGCTACGAGCAGTACTTC.

The chain combines TRBV18 with TRBJ2-7, with D possibly TRBD2 on 5 matching bases. V was clipped by 0 bases and J by 0 bases, with 12 bases between them. Germline lookup yields CDR1 KGHSH and CDR2 LQKENI. The CDR3 loop spans 16 amino acids. CDR3 DNA: TGTGCCAGCTCACCACCCGGGCGGGCCGGCTCCTACGAGCAGTACTTC. Protein: CASSPPGRAGSYEQYF.

The chain carries TRBV5-1 and TRBJ1-5; D is uncertain. The germline V gene has CDR1 SGHRS and CDR2 YFSETQ. This CDR3 contains 14 residues. V was trimmed by 0 bases and J by 7 bases, leaving 11 bases between them. The CDR3 DNA reads TGCGCCAGCAGCTTGGTAGGAGGTGAACAGCCCCAGCATTTT. This encodes CASSLVGGEQPQHF.

The chain employs TRBV11-3 and TRBJ2-1, with TRBD2 identical over 11 bases. Germline V gene data show CDR1 as SGHNT and CDR2 as YENEEA. With 5 bases clipped from V and 5 bases from J, the junction kept 11 bases outside the gene matches. The CDR3 spans 17 residues. CDR3 coding DNA: TGTGCCAGCAGCCCGCCCGGGCTAGCGGGGGGAAACAATGAGCAGTTCTTC. Its protein product is CASSPPGLAGGNNEQFF.

This clone was seen only once. The V call is TRBV9, the J call TRBJ2-1, with 12 bases that match TRBD2. Germline assignment: CDR1 SGDLS and CDR2 YYNGEE. The CDR3 runs 13 residues. V gave up 4 bases and J gave up 8 bases; unmatched junction bases: 1. In DNA, the CDR3 is TGTGCCAGCAGCTGGACTAGCGGGGATGAGCAGTTCTTC. Amino acids: CASSWTSGDEQFF. Drawing the rest from reference TRBV9 and TRBJ2-1, the complete variable domain is DSGVTQTPKHLITATGQRVTLRCSPRSGDLSVYWYQQSLDQGLQFLIQYYNGEERAKGNILERFSAQQFPDLHSELNLSSLELGDSALYFCASSWTSGDEQFFGPGTRLTVL.

The rearrangement uses TRBV5-8 and TRBJ2-1; 9 nucleotides match TRBD1. The CDR3 length is 15 residues. V was pared by 4 bases and J by 7 bases, with 9 bases of the junction left unmatched. CDR1 and CDR2 (germline): SGHTS, YDEGEE. The CDR3 DNA sequence: TGTGCCAGCAGCCAAGGACAGGGGAGTATGAATGAGCAGTTCTTC. This gives the protein CASSQGQGSMNEQFF.

This chain connects TRBV27 to TRBJ2-2; a possible D gene is TRBD2 (6 bases). This CDR3 is built from 15 residues. V was pared by 2 bases and J by 7 bases, with 14 bases between. From germline, CDR1 is MNHEY and CDR2 SMNVEV (reference sequence). CDR3 in amino acids: CASSLMGGVGGELFF. CDR3 nucleotides: TGTGCCAGCAGTTTAATGGGCGGGGTCGGCGGGGAGCTGTTTTTT.

This chain joins TRBV11-2 and TRBJ1-2, with D unresolved. Germline CDR1 SGHAT, CDR2 FQNNGV. The CDR3 totals 17 residues. The V end lost 5 bases, the J end lost 8 bases, and 27 bases lay between the germline ends. The CDR3 DNA reads as TGTGCCAGCAGCCCTACGGCTGGGCAGGCCCCGGGAGGGGGCTACACCTTC. Amino acid sequence: CASSPTAGQAPGGGYTF.

J is TRBJ2-3 and V is TRBV10-2; 9 bases align to TRBD2. CDR1 and CDR2 from the germline V gene are WSHSY and SAAADI. The CDR3 is 16 residues long. Losses at the gene ends were 1 base for V and 0 bases for J; bases not matched to a gene: 2. The CDR3 sequence is CASSEYAGGSTDTQYF. The DNA for the CDR3 is TGCGCCAGCAGTGAGTACGCGGGGGGGAGCACAGATACGCAGTATTTT.

This clone was recorded a few times. The genes are TRBV6-1 and TRBJ1-5, with a tentative D call TRBD1 (6 bases). Germline V lookup: CDR1 MNHNS, CDR2 SASEGT. The CDR3 runs 13 residues. V lost 3 bases, J lost 5 bases, and 8 bases lay in between. CDR3 nucleotide sequence: TGTGCCAGCAGTGAGGGGGCCGATCAGCCCCAGCATTTT. Residues: CASSEGADQPQHF.